These 21 T cell receptor beta chains share one sample of origin, sequenced in a study of blood T cell repertoires in COVID-19. Assay: immunoSEQ multiplex PCR; the TCRdb copy retains only in-frame clones and omits some. This table has about 65,000 clones, approximately 78% appearing once. Sequenced input: peripheral blood. The receptors were gathered from a man older than 75 with acute or convalescent COVID-19.

By frequency in the sample, this clone is hyperexpanded. The V gene is TRBV6-1, the J gene TRBJ1-1, with D possibly being TRBD1 (5 bases). Germline lookup yields CDR1 MNHNS and CDR2 SASEGT. The CDR3 totals 13 residues. V lost 0 bases and J lost 4, with 6 bases in between. CDR3 sequence: CASSEAGGTEAFF. In DNA, the CDR3 is TGTGCCAGCAGTGAAGCGGGGGGCACTGAAGCTTTCTTT.

The rearrangement links TRBV27 to TRBJ1-2; TRBD1 aligns across 9 bases. Per the germline V gene, CDR1 is MNHEY and CDR2 is SMNVEV (reference sequence). The CDR3 spans 16 residues. V dropped 3 bases and J dropped 5; count of bases not matched to a gene: 10. CDR3 region: CASSLAYRGRGYGYTF. The CDR3 bases are TGTGCCAGCAGTTTGGCCTACAGGGGGCGCGGGTATGGCTACACCTTC.

This sequence joins TRBV10-2 and TRBJ2-5; 8 bases fit TRBD1. The CDR3 has 15 residues. In germline, CDR1 is WSHSY, CDR2 SAAADI. Trimming removed 3 bases from V and 7 bases from J; junction bases left unmatched: 10. Here the CDR3 reads CASSELDREVGTQYF. CDR3 in DNA: TGCGCCAGCAGTGAACTGGACAGGGAGGTGGGGACCCAGTACTTC.

V usage is TRBV27 and J usage is TRBJ1-3; D unclear. The ends were cut back, 2 bases at V and 0 bases at J, with 11 bases in the middle. The CDR3 contains 16 residues. Germline V gene data show CDR1 as MNHEY and CDR2 as SMNVEV (reference sequence). CDR3 sequence reads: CASSLRYSSSGNTIYF. CDR3 bases: TGTGCCAGCAGTTTACGGTACAGCAGCTCTGGAAACACCATATATTTT.

The sample holds one count of this clone. The chain uses TRBV18 and TRBJ1-1; D is undetermined. Trimming removed 2 bases from V and 7 bases from J, with 14 bases in between. CDR3 length: 14 residues. Germline-derived CDR1 and CDR2 are KGHSH and LQKENI. The DNA for the CDR3 is TGTGCCAGCTCACCAGCGCCGAGGAACCTTGAAGCTTTCTTT. It codes for CASSPAPRNLEAFF.

The V call is TRBV4-2, the J call TRBJ2-3, with D hard to call. This CDR3 has 15 amino acids. V was clipped by 0 bases and J by 0 bases, with 7 bases between them. CDR1 and CDR2 (germline): LGHNA, YNFKEQ. CDR3 coding DNA: TGTGCCAGCAGCCAAGATCTTACTAGCACAGATACGCAGTATTTT. It yields the protein CASSQDLTSTDTQYF.

The rearrangement links TRBV27 to TRBJ1-5; 9 bases match TRBD1. The CDR3 is 16 residues long. J gave up 5 bases and V 5 bases, and 10 bases lay outside the gene matches. Germline assignment: CDR1 MNHEY and CDR2 SMNVEV (reference sequence). DNA of the CDR3: TGTGCCAGCAGTCCACGGACAGGGGCTGCGGATCAGCCCCAGCATTTT. It encodes CASSPRTGAADQPQHF.

J is TRBJ2-3 and V is TRBV21-1; the table gives TRBD1 as D, unverified against the DNA. TRBV21-1 is recorded as a pseudogene. The CDR3 spans 14 residues. The CDR3 here is CAIKTGVKTDTQYF. CDR3 DNA sequence: TGTGCCATAAAGACAGGGGTGAAAACAGATACGCAGTATTTT.

This rearrangement joins TRBV19 to TRBJ1-5; 8 nucleotides line up with TRBD1. Germline V gene data show CDR1 as LNHDA and CDR2 as SQIVND (reference sequence). This CDR3 comprises 16 residues. The V and J ends lost 4 bases and 1 base, in that order; junction bases with no gene match: 6. The CDR3 DNA reads TGTGCCAGTAGTACTCGACAGGGGTCGAGCAATCAGCCCCAGCATTTT. It specifies CASSTRQGSSNQPQHF.

The chain employs TRBV12-3 or TRBV12-4 and TRBJ2-1; TRBD2 agrees at 7 bases. This CDR3 region has 13 residues. V lost 1 base to trimming and J lost 7 bases; unmatched junction nucleotides: 1. CDR3: CASSLGGGNEQFF. DNA of the CDR3: TGTGCCAGCAGTTTAGGGGGGGGGAATGAGCAGTTCTTC.

The rearrangement links TRBV2 to TRBJ1-2, with 9 bases aligning to TRBD1. The junction had 4 bases not matched to a gene; V was cut back by 5 bases and J by 3 bases. The CDR3 runs to 14 residues. The germline CDR1 and CDR2 sequences are SNHLY and FYNNEI. CDR3 bases: TGTGCCAGCAGTCTACAGGGGGCGGACTATGGCTACACCTTC. It is translated as CASSLQGADYGYTF.

This clone has more than one count but fewer than ten. The rearrangement joins TRBV6-5 to TRBJ1-2; 7 bases map to TRBD1. The germline V gene encodes CDR1 MNHEY and CDR2 SVGAGI. The V and J ends lost 6 bases and 7 bases, in that order; junction bases with no gene match: 14. This CDR3 has 15 residues. The CDR3 loop is CASSPSKNRGSGYTF. DNA of the CDR3: TGTGCCAGCAGCCCCTCGAAAAACAGGGGAAGTGGCTACACCTTC.

The chain couples TRBV7-8 to TRBJ2-5, with unresolved D. The V end was cut by 1 base, the J end by 4 bases, with 7 bases between. Germline CDR1 SGHVS, CDR2 FQNEAQ. The CDR3 contains 13 residues. DNA for the CDR3: TGTGCCAGCAGCTTAGGACCGGGAGAGACCCAGTACTTC. Amino acid sequence: CASSLGPGETQYF.

The chain couples TRBV3-1 (or the pseudogene TRBV3-2) to TRBJ2-7; 9 nucleotides match TRBD2. The ends lost 5 bases at V and 4 bases at J; junction bases unmatched: 12. Germline CDR1 and CDR2: LGHDT and YNNKEL (reference sequence). CDR3 size: 16 residues. The CDR3 is CASSSRRASGAYEQYF. The CDR3 bases are TGTGCCAGCAGCTCCCGGCGGGCTAGCGGGGCTTACGAGCAGTACTTC.

The chain links TRBV5-1 to TRBJ1-1, with 10 bases lining up with TRBD1. The CDR3 is made up of 14 amino acids. The germline V gene encodes CDR1 SGHRS and CDR2 YFSETQ. V lost 9 bases to trimming and J lost 2 bases; unmatched junction nucleotides: 7. CDR3 in amino acids: CATRLTGGNTEAFF. For the CDR3, the DNA is TGCGCCACCAGACTGACAGGGGGCAACACTGAAGCTTTCTTT.

The V and J genes are TRBV2 and TRBJ2-5; D is perhaps TRBD1 (5 bases). V was shortened by 2 bases and J by 5 bases, with 6 bases between the two germline ends. Germline V CDR1 and CDR2: SNHLY, FYNNEI. The CDR3 covers 12 residues. The CDR3 loop is CASSENRETQYF. DNA of the CDR3: TGTGCCAGCAGTGAAAACAGGGAGACCCAGTACTTC. The full variable domain, rest sourced from reference TRBV2 and TRBJ2-5, is EPEVTQTPSHQVTQMGQEVILRCVPISNHLYFYWYRQILGQKVEFLVSFYNNEISEKSEIFDDQFSVERPDGSNFTLKIRSTKLEDSAMYFCASSENRETQYFGPGTRLLVL.

This chain uses TRBV19 with TRBJ2-1; 9 bases agree with TRBD1. Germline V lookup: CDR1 LNHDA, CDR2 SQIVND (reference sequence). The V gene end was trimmed by 1 base and the J gene end by 9 bases; junction bases not matched to a gene: 1. This CDR3 is built from 13 residues. The CDR3 DNA reads as TGTGCCAGTAGTATAGGGACAGGGGTTGAGCAGTTCTTC. It translates to CASSIGTGVEQFF.

This clone was counted a few times. The chain couples TRBV4-1 to TRBJ2-5; 10 nucleotides line up with TRBD2. This CDR3 is built from 19 residues. Unmatched junction bases numbered 17, after V lost 2 bases and J lost 5 bases. Germline V lookup: CDR1 MGHRA, CDR2 YSYEKL. In DNA, the CDR3 is TGCGCCAGCAGCCAACGATGGACTAGCGGATCCAAAGAATATGAGACCCAGTACTTC. The encoded protein is CASSQRWTSGSKEYETQYF.

The chain has TRBV6-5 and TRBJ1-2, with TRBD1 matching 10 bases. The trim removed 11 bases at V and 0 bases at J, leaving 9 bases unmatched. This CDR3 comprises 15 residues. Germline V gives CDR1 MNHEY, CDR2 SVGAGI. CDR3 sequence: CACRDRGYSNYGYTF. The CDR3 bases are TGTGCCTGCCGGGACAGGGGATATTCTAACTATGGCTACACCTTC.

The chain has TRBV11-1 and TRBJ2-7, with D perhaps matching TRBD1 (6 bases). CDR1 SGHAT and CDR2 FQDESV come from the germline V gene (reference sequence). V lost 5 bases, J lost 6 bases, and 14 bases lay in between. The CDR3 spans 13 residues. The CDR3 loop reads CASSVYRVTEQYF. CDR3 sequence (DNA): TGTGCCAGCAGCGTTTACAGGGTTACCGAGCAGTACTTC.

The rearrangement links TRBV5-4 to TRBJ2-7; 11 nucleotides align to TRBD2. The CDR3 has 15 residues. V trimming: 3 bases; J trimming: 4 bases; junction bases outside the gene matches: 6. Germline CDR1 reads SGHNT; CDR2 reads YYREEE (reference sequence). CDR3 protein: CASSSRTSGLYEQYF. Here the CDR3 DNA reads TGTGCCAGCAGCTCACGGACTAGCGGGCTTTACGAGCAGTACTTC.